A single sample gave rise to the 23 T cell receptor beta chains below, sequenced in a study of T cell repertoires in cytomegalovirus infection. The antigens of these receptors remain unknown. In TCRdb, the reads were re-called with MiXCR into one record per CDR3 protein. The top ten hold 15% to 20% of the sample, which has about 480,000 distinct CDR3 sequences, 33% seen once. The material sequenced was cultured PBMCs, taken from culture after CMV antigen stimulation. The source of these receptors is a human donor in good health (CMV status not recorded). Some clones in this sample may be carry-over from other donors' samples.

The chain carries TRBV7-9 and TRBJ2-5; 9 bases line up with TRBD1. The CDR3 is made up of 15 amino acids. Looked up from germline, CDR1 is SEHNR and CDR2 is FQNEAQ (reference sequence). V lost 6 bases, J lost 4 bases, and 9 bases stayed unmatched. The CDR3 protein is CASRINRGQRETQYF. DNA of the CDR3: TGTGCCAGCAGAATTAACAGGGGGCAAAGAGAGACCCAGTACTTC.

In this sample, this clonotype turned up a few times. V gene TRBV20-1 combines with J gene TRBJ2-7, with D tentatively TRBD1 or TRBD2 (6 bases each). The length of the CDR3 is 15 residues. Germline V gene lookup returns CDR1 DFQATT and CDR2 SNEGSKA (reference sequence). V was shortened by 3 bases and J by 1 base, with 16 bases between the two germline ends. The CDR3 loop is CSASPPGAESYEQYF. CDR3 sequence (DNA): TGCAGTGCTAGTCCCCCGGGGGCCGAATCCTACGAGCAGTACTTC.

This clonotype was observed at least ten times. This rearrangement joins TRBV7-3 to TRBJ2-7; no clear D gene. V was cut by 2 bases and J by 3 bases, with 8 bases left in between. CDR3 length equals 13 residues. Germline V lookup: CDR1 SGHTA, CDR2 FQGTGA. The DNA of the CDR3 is TGTGCCAGCAGCTTACAGGAAAGCTACGAGCAGTACTTC. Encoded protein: CASSLQESYEQYF. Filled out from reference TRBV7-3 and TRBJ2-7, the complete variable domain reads GAGVSQTPSNKVTEKGKYVELRCDPISGHTALYWYRQSLGQGPEFLIYFQGTGAADDSGLPNDRFFAVRPEGSVSTLKIQRTERGDSAVYLCASSLQESYEQYFGPGTRLTVT.

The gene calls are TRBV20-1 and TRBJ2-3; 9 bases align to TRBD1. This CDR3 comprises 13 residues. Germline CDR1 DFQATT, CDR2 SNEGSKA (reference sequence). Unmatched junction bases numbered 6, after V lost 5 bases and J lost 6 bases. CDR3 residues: CSAPRTGADTQYF. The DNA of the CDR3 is TGCAGTGCTCCACGGACAGGGGCCGATACGCAGTATTTT.

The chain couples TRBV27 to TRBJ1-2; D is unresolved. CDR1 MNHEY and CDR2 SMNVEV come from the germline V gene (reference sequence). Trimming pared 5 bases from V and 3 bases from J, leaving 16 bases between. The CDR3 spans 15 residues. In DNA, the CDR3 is TGTGCCAGCAGTACGAATCGCGGGTTACACTATGGCTACACCTTC. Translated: CASSTNRGLHYGYTF.

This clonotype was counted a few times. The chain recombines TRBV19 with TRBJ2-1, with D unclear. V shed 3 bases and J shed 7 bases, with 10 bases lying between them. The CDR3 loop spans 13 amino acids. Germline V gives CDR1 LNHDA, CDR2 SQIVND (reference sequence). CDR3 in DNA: TGTGCCAGTAGTATGGGGAACCGAAATGAGCAGTTCTTC. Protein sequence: CASSMGNRNEQFF.

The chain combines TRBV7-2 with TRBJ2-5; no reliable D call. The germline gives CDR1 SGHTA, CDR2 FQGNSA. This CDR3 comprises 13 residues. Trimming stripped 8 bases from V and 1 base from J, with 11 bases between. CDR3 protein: CASQNSPQETQYF. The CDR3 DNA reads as TGTGCCAGCCAGAACAGCCCCCAAGAGACCCAGTACTTC. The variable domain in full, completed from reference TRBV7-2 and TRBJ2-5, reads GAGVSQSPSNKVTEKGKDVELRCDPISGHTALYWYRQSLGQGLEFLIYFQGNSAPDKSGLPSDRFSAERTGGSVSTLTIQRTQQEDSAVYLCASQNSPQETQYFGPGTRLLVL.

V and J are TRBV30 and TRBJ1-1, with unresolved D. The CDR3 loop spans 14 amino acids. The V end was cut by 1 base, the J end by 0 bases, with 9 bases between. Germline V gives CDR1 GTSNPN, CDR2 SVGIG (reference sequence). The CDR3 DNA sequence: TGTGCCTGGAGTGCCGGACGGATGAACACTGAAGCTTTCTTT. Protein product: CAWSAGRMNTEAFF.

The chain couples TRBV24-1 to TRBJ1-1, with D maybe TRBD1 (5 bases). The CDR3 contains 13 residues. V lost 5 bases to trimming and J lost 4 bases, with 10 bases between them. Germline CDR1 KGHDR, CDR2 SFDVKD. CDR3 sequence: CATSAGGGTEAFF. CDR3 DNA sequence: TGTGCCACCAGTGCTGGGGGGGGCACTGAAGCTTTCTTT.

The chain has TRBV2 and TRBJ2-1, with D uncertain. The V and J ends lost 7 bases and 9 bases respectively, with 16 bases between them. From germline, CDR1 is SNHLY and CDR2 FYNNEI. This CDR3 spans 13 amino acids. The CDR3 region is CASTYDPLTEQFF. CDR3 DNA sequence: TGTGCCAGCACGTACGACCCGCTTACTGAGCAGTTCTTC.

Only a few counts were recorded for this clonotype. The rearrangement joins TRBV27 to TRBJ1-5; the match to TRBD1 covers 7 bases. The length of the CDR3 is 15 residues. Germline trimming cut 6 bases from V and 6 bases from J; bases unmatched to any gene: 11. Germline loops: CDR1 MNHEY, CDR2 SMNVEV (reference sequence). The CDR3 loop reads CASRSTQQGTQPQHF. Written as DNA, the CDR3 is TGTGCCAGCAGATCGACACAACAGGGGACTCAGCCCCAGCATTTT.

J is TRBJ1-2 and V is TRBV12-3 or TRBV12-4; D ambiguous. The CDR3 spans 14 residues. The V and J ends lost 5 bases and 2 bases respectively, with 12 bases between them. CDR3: CASSPGSYNYGYTF. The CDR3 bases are TGTGCCAGCAGTCCCGGTAGCTACAACTATGGCTACACCTTC.

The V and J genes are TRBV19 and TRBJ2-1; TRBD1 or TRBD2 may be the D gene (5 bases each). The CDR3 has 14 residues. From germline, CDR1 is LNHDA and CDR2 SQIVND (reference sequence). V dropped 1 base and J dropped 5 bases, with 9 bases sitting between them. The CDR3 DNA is TGTGCCAGTAGTATAGTGAGAGGGGACAATGAGCAGTTCTTC. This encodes CASSIVRGDNEQFF. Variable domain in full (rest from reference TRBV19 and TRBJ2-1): DGGITQSPKYLFRKEGQNVTLSCEQNLNHDAMYWYRQDPGQGLRLIYYSQIVNDFQKGDIAEGYSVSREKKESFPLTVTSAQKNPTAFYLCASSIVRGDNEQFFGPGTRLTVL.

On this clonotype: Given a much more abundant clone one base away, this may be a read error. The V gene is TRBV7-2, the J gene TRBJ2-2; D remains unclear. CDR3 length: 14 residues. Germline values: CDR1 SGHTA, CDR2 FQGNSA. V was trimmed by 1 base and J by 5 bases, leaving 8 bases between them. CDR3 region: CASSLVSRTGELFF. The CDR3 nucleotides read TGTGCCAGCAGCTTAGTTTCCAGGACCGGGGAGCTGTTTTTT.

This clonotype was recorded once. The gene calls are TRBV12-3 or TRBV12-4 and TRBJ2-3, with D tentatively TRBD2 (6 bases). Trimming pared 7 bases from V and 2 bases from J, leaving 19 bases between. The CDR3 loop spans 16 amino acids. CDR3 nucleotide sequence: TGTGCCAGCACGGCGGTGCCGGGACTTGACACAGATACGCAGTATTTT. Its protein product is CASTAVPGLDTDTQYF.

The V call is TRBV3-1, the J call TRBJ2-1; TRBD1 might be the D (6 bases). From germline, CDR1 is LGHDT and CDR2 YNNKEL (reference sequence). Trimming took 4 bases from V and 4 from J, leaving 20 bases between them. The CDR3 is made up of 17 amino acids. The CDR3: CASSPQARDIIYNEQFF. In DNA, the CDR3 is TGTGCCAGCAGCCCCCAGGCCAGGGACATCATTTACAATGAGCAGTTCTTC.

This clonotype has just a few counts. This CDR3 reads CSAVDSQETQYF. The CDR3 region has the DNA TGCAGCGCCGTGGACAGTCAAGAGACCCAGTACTTC. The chain uses TRBV29-1 and TRBJ2-5; the D gene is possibly TRBD1 (6 bases). V lost 7 bases and J 2 bases, leaving 11 bases between the germline ends. CDR3 size: 12 residues. Germline V lookup: CDR1 SQVTM, CDR2 ANQGSEA.

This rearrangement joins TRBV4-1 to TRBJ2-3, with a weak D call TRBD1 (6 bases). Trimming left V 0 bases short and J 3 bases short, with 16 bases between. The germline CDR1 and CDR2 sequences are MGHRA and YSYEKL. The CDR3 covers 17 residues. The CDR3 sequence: CASSQDRQGLLTDTQYF. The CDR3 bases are TGCGCCAGCAGCCAAGATCGGCAGGGGCTGTTGACAGATACGCAGTATTTT.

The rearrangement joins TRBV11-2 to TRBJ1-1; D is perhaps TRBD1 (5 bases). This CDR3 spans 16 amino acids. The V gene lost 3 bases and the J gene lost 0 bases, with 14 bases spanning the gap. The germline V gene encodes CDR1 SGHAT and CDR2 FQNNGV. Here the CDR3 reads CASSFLPGRMNTEAFF. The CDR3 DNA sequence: TGTGCCAGCAGCTTTTTGCCGGGACGGATGAACACTGAAGCTTTCTTT. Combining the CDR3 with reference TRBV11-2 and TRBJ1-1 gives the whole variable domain EAGVAQSPRYKIIEKRQSVAFWCNPISGHATLYWYQQILGQGPKLLIQFQNNGVVDDSQLPKDRFSAERLKGVDSTLKIQPAKLEDSAVYLCASSFLPGRMNTEAFFGQGTRLTVV.

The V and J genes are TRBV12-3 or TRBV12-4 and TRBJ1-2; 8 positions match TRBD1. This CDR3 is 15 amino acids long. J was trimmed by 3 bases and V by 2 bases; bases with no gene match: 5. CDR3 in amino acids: CASSLSAGGYYGYTF. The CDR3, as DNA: TGTGCCAGCAGTTTATCGGCAGGGGGCTACTATGGCTACACCTTC.

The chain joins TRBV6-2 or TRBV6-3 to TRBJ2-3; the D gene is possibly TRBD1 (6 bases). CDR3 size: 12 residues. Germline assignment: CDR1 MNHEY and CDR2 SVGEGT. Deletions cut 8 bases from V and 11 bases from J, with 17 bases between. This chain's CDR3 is CASLPRRGRQYF. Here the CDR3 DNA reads TGTGCCAGCCTTCCGAGAAGGGGGAGGCAGTATTTT.

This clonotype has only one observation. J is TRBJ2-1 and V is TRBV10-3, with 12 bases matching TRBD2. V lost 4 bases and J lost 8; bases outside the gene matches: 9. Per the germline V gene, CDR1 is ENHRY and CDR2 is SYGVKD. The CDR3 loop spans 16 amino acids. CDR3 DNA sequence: TGTGCCATCAGTGCGGCTAGCGGGAGGGGAGGGCATGAGCAGTTCTTC. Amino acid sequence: CAISAASGRGGHEQFF.

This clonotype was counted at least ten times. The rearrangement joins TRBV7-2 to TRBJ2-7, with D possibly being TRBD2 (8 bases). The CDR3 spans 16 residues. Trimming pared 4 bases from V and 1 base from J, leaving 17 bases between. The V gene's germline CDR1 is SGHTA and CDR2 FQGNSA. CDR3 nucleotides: TGTGCCAGCAGCTCCCGACAGGGCGGGGGGTCCTACGAGCAGTACTTC. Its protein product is CASSSRQGGGSYEQYF.